This T cell receptor (beta chain) was recorded in a study of beta chain features in type 1 diabetes (dated by TCRdb to 2016 to 2019). In the study overall: Mean age, gender distribution, total cell number and subset yield were not different between patients and healthy donors. A total of roughly 99,000,000 sorted cells were examined across all samples, and the number of cells per subset was strongly correlated with RNA yield. The study compared TCRB repertoires of sorted circulating CD4+ T cell subsets between recently diagnosed type 1 diabetes patients and matched healthy donors. Regulatory and stem cell-like memory subsets were obtained from only 8 patients and roughly 8 healthy donors, while naive and central memory subsets were obtained from all 30 or so donors. Study-level results and caveats: Naive, central memory and regulatory TCRB repertoires appeared to be more similar among patients than among healthy donors. Patients with type 1 diabetes made fewer insertions and deleted more nucleotides at VDJ recombination sites, implying thymic rearrangement abnormalities. A moderate but significant shortening of TCRB CDR3 length was observed in type 1 diabetes patients in all four CD4+ subsets. PCR may preferentially amplify shorter templates, but because patient and control samples were amplified and corrected together, any resulting skew would affect both groups equally. Because cDNA was sequenced instead of genomic DNA, activated cells with high expression could be over-represented, although the groups did not differ in activation or CD3 levels. Because the HLA sub-analyses included only small numbers of individuals, any influence of HLA type on TCRB rearrangement was left unresolved.

CDR1 SGHRS and CDR2 YFSETQ were looked up in the germline V gene. V and J are trimmed by 4 bases and 4 bases, and the gene matches miss 11 bases of the junction. From the cysteine up to the phenylalanine, the CDR3 has a length of 17 residues. Solely the CDR3 DNA is kept, with 51 bases framed from the first base. Comment on this clone: Its specific antigen is unknown. No qualities accompany the bases; no much larger clone lies one base away.

Each donor gave one peripheral blood draw, averaging approximately 110 mL, which was collected into heparinised tubes. A BD FACSAria II was used to sort naive, central memory, regulatory and stem cell-like memory CD4+ T cells with a panel that included CD45RO, CCR7, CD25, CD127, CD95 and CD27. Purity was above 95% for every sorted population. PBMCs were isolated immediately by Lymphoprep density gradient centrifugation and stained directly without culture. So that batch effects would be minimized, each experiment stained and sorted samples in pairs, pairing one healthy donor with one patient. The High Capacity cDNA Reverse Transcription Kit was used to reverse transcribe all of the isolated RNA, meaning that expressed TCRB transcripts were what got sequenced. Deep immunoSEQ sequencing was performed on naive, central memory and regulatory T cell samples, with an average of roughly 4 million total reads per sample. After sorted cells were lysed in RLT buffer, RNA was extracted with DNase-treated RNeasy Micro or Mini kits, with the choice depending on cell number. To prevent cross-contamination, every cell subset was processed on its own, while patient and healthy donor samples were processed together. Using the immunoSEQ multiplex PCR, TCRB sequences were amplified from cDNA into 87-bp fragments spanning the CDR3 region. Sequencing of the amplicons was performed on the Illumina HiSeq platform. Turning to the authors' computational methods: Synthetic template baselines were used to correct PCR bias computationally, reads within Hamming distance 2 were collapsed together, and singletons that could not be merged were discarded. Reads were aligned against IMGT to assign V, D and J genes, CDR3 length and insertions or deletions at six rearrangement sites. Within each subset, clonotype counts were normalized to sorted cell number, and only after that were true diversity and Gini coefficients computed with the tcR R package. The overlap coefficient, calculated on TCRB nucleotide sequences, was used to quantify repertoire sharing. Out-of-frame TCRB sequences from naive cells were analyzed as a proxy for the pre-selection repertoire. As stored in TCRdb, this immuneACCESS dataset retains in-frame rearrangements with V and J assigned. A fraction of the clones does not appear; measured against another copy, unresolved V genes explain less than half of the discrepancy, and the remainder lacks a known reason. The V and J calls and clone size come from that table; D and trimming were worked out from the DNA. The sample has some 410,000 clones on record, approximately 14% of them singletons. The ten largest make up approximately 0.038% of the sample.

The TCR comes from a young man in good health. The sample taken for sequencing was naive CD4+ T cells from blood. The cell subset or site label here, explained by the study, means: true naive CD4+ T cells. This receptor chain uses TRBV5-1 and TRBJ2-2; 9 middle bases align to TRBD1. This receptor carries the CDR3 CASSRDRDSLRTGELFF. The DNA is as follows: TGCGCCAGCAGCCGGGACAGGGACTCCTTGCGCACCGGGGAGCTGTTTTTT.